Each of the 26 T cell receptor beta chains below was sequenced from the same sample in a study of blood T cell repertoires in COVID-19. The protocol was immunoSEQ multiplex PCR, while the TCRdb copy is restricted to in-frame clones and leaves out a portion. The sample contains over 200,000 clones, about 90% of which appear only once. Sequencing input: peripheral blood. The receptors derive from a man in his forties or fifties with active or convalescent COVID-19.

The V and J genes are TRBV5-4 and TRBJ2-7; the match to TRBD2 covers 7 bases. Trimming at V came to 4 bases and at J to 1 base, leaving 5 bases not matched to a gene. This CDR3 is built from 14 residues. Germline CDR1 is SGHNT and CDR2 is YYREEE (reference sequence). The DNA of the CDR3 is TGTGCCAGCAGCCCCGGGGAGGGATCCTACGAGCAGTACTTC. Translated, it gives CASSPGEGSYEQYF.

The CDR3 coding sequence is TGTGCCAGCAGCGCATTCACAGATACGCAGTATTTT. Its translation is CASSAFTDTQYF. The V call is TRBV9, the J call TRBJ2-3, with unresolved D. The CDR3 extends over 12 amino acids. Trimming stripped 3 bases from V and 2 bases from J, with 4 bases between. From germline, CDR1 is SGDLS and CDR2 YYNGEE.

The chain links TRBV2 to TRBJ2-7; D is unresolved. Trimming cost V 1 base and J 3 bases, with 10 bases left between them. The CDR3 extends over 14 amino acids. Germline V lookup: CDR1 SNHLY, CDR2 FYNNEI. The CDR3 here is CASSEGDTGYEQYF. The CDR3 coding sequence is TGTGCCAGCAGTGAAGGAGACACCGGCTACGAGCAGTACTTC.

This chain uses TRBV5-4 with TRBJ1-2; 9 nucleotides match TRBD1. Germline V CDR1 and CDR2: SGHNT, YYREEE (reference sequence). V gave up 2 bases and J gave up 4 bases; unmatched junction bases: 6. The CDR3 covers 15 residues. The CDR3 region has the DNA TGTGCCAGCAGCTTCGGACAGGGGAGCGGCTATGGCTACACCTTC. Translation: CASSFGQGSGYGYTF.

The gene calls are TRBV5-6 and TRBJ1-1, with 9 nucleotides matching TRBD1. The CDR3 runs 15 residues. With V trimmed by 1 base and J by 11 bases, 12 bases remained unmatched. CDR1 SGHDT and CDR2 YYEEEE come from the germline V gene. The CDR3 sequence is CASSLTFGQGIRAFF. For the CDR3, the DNA is TGTGCCAGCAGCTTGACTTTCGGACAGGGGATCCGGGCTTTCTTT. Combining the CDR3 with reference TRBV5-6 and TRBJ1-1 gives the whole variable domain DAGVTQSPTHLIKTRGQQVTLRCSPKSGHDTVSWYQQALGQGPQFIFQYYEEEERQRGNFPDRFSGHQFPNYSSELNVNALLLGDSALYLCASSLTFGQGIRAFFGQGTRLTVV.

Here the CDR3 DNA reads TGTGCCAGCAGTTTTGCCCTGGTCGGGGGCACTGAAGCTTTCTTT. It specifies CASSFALVGGTEAFF. This chain uses TRBV27 with TRBJ1-1; TRBD1 might be the D (5 bases). The CDR3 extends over 15 amino acids. The germline V gene encodes CDR1 MNHEY and CDR2 SMNVEV (reference sequence). V dropped 3 bases and J dropped 4 bases, with 15 bases sitting between them.

The chain combines TRBV28 with TRBJ1-1, with 8 nucleotides matching TRBD1. In germline, CDR1 is MDHEN, CDR2 SYDVKM. The J segment lost 10 bases and the V segment lost 6 bases, leaving 16 bases of the junction unmatched. The CDR3 sequence is 15 residues long. DNA of the CDR3: TGTGCCAGCAGACACCCCTTGCGACAGGGGAGTATAGCTTTCTTT. This translates into CASRHPLRQGSIAFF.

The genes are TRBV7-2 and TRBJ1-5; tentative D call: TRBD1 (6 bases). The CDR3 is 16 amino acids. The V end was cut by 2 bases, the J end by 11 bases, with 22 bases between. CDR1 is SGHTA and CDR2 is FQGNSA in the germline V gene. This CDR3 reads CASSLIYWGGGSSQHF. Written as DNA, the CDR3 is TGTGCCAGCAGCTTAATTTATTGGGGCGGGGGCTCGTCCCAGCATTTT.

The CDR3 DNA follows: TGTGCCAGCAGCGTAGCATCCAGGGGGACTGAAAAACTGTTTTTT. Translation gives CASSVASRGTEKLFF. The chain links TRBV9 to TRBJ1-4, with 7 bases aligning to TRBD1. V lost 0 bases, J lost 7 bases, and 6 bases stayed unmatched. This CDR3 comprises 15 residues. Per the germline V gene, CDR1 is SGDLS and CDR2 is YYNGEE.

This chain links TRBV6-1 with TRBJ2-3; 9 bases align to TRBD2. The CDR3 is made up of 17 amino acids. CDR1 is MNHNS, CDR2 SASEGT, per germline. Trimming removed 4 bases from V and 2 bases from J; junction bases left unmatched: 10. DNA of the CDR3: TGTGCCAGCAGTGGGCTCAGGGAGCGGGAGGTCACAGATACGCAGTATTTT. Protein: CASSGLREREVTDTQYF.

This clone was counted between two and nine times. The CDR3 bases are TGCGCCAGCAGCCGGGGACAGGGAATTGGGTCCAATGAGCAGTTCTTC. Its protein is CASSRGQGIGSNEQFF. The rearrangement uses TRBV5-1 and TRBJ2-1; 9 nucleotides agree with TRBD1. Germline trimming cut 4 bases from V and 6 bases from J; bases unmatched to any gene: 11. This CDR3 is built from 16 residues. Looked up from germline, CDR1 is SGHRS and CDR2 is YFSETQ.

Written as DNA, the CDR3 is TGTGCCAGCAGCTGGACAGGGCCCTTAGGCTATGGCTACACCTTC. This gives the protein CASSWTGPLGYGYTF. V gene TRBV7-2 combines with J gene TRBJ1-2, with 8 bases lining up with TRBD1. This CDR3 is 15 amino acids long. J was trimmed by 4 bases and V by 4 bases; bases with no gene match: 8. Germline V gene lookup returns CDR1 SGHTA and CDR2 FQGNSA.

This clone was found a few times. V is TRBV24-1 and J is TRBJ2-7; 8 bases line up with TRBD1. The CDR3 is made up of 13 amino acids. J lost 3 bases, V lost 3 bases, and 0 bases had no gene match. Germline V CDR1 and CDR2: KGHDR, SFDVKD. The CDR3 protein is CATSDGQGYEQYF. CDR3 bases: TGTGCCACCAGTGATGGACAGGGCTACGAGCAGTACTTC.

The V gene is TRBV10-2, the J gene TRBJ2-7, with 8 bases lining up with TRBD1. Germline CDR1 is WSHSY and CDR2 is SAAADI. The V gene end was trimmed by 5 bases and the J gene end by 5 bases; junction bases not matched to a gene: 5. The CDR3 is 13 residues long. CDR3 residues: CASSLDREDEQYF. DNA for the CDR3: TGCGCCAGCAGTCTGGACAGGGAAGACGAGCAGTACTTC.

The genes are TRBV4-1 and TRBJ1-6; no clear D. CDR1 and CDR2 from the germline V gene are MGHRA and YSYEKL. The CDR3 sequence is 18 residues long. The V end was cut by 4 bases, the J end by 0 bases, with 16 bases between. CDR3 loop: CASSLRQDVSSYNSPLHF. DNA for the CDR3: TGCGCCAGCAGCCTCCGACAAGATGTTAGCTCCTATAATTCACCCCTCCACTTT.

The rearrangement joins TRBV28 to TRBJ2-5; D is ambiguous. V was trimmed by 1 base and J by 5 bases, leaving 5 bases between them. The CDR3 extends over 12 amino acids. Germline V gene sequence: CDR1 MDHEN, CDR2 SYDVKM. Here the CDR3 reads CASSLFLETQYF. The CDR3 region has the DNA TGTGCCAGCAGTTTATTTCTGGAGACCCAGTACTTC.

The chain has TRBV28 and TRBJ2-5; D perhaps matches TRBD1 (6 bases). CDR1 MDHEN and CDR2 SYDVKM come from the germline V gene. V was pared by 3 bases and J by 5 bases, with 10 bases between. The CDR3 contains 13 residues. The CDR3 sequence is CASSLVGAETQYF. Here the CDR3 DNA reads TGTGCCAGCAGTTTGGTGGGGGCTGAGACCCAGTACTTC.

The chain employs TRBV12-5 and TRBJ2-5; 7 bases line up with TRBD2. Trimming took 1 base from V and 3 from J; bases not matched to a gene: 2. CDR1 and CDR2 from the germline V gene are LGHNT and FRNRAP. The CDR3 is made up of 14 amino acids. CDR3 sequence: CASGLGAGEETQYF. The CDR3 region has the DNA TGTGCTAGTGGTTTGGGGGCGGGAGAAGAGACCCAGTACTTC.

The rearrangement joins TRBV5-6 to TRBJ2-1; 12 positions match TRBD2. Germline V CDR1 and CDR2: SGHDT, YYEEEE. The V segment lost 3 bases and the J segment 2 bases; nucleotides outside the gene matches: 6. The CDR3 is made up of 17 amino acids. The CDR3 protein is CASSSSGLAGTYNEQFF. The DNA for the CDR3 is TGTGCCAGCAGCTCCTCCGGACTAGCGGGGACCTACAATGAGCAGTTCTTC.

The chain combines TRBV2 with TRBJ2-7, with 9 bases fitting TRBD1. CDR1 is SNHLY and CDR2 is FYNNEI in the germline V gene. CDR3 length: 15 amino acids. V lost 2 bases, J lost 3 bases, and 5 bases stayed unmatched. The CDR3 DNA reads as TGTGCCAGCAGTGAATTGGGACAGGGTTACTACGAGCAGTACTTC. It yields the protein CASSELGQGYYEQYF.

The chain carries TRBV7-6 and TRBJ1-1; D may be TRBD1 (6 bases). The V end was cut by 4 bases, the J end by 0 bases, with 15 bases between. CDR3 length: 16 amino acids. The germline gives CDR1 SGHVS, CDR2 FNYEAQ. CDR3 coding DNA: TGTGCCAGCAGCTCTCAGGGGCTCGGTATGAACACTGAAGCTTTCTTT. Encoded protein: CASSSQGLGMNTEAFF.

V and J are TRBV7-3 and TRBJ2-5; TRBD2 matches at 11 bases. Trimming cost V 3 bases and J 5 bases; bases outside gene matches: 2. The CDR3 spans 14 residues. Per the germline V gene, CDR1 is SGHTA and CDR2 is FQGTGA. DNA for the CDR3: TGTGCCAGCAGCTTTTCTAGCGGGGGGGAGACCCAGTACTTC. Amino acids: CASSFSSGGETQYF.

This clone was counted between two and nine times. The V and J genes are TRBV19 and TRBJ2-7, with D maybe TRBD1 (6 bases). This CDR3 region has 16 residues. Trimming removed 5 bases at V and 1 base at J, with 18 bases between. Germline V lookup: CDR1 LNHDA, CDR2 SQIVND (reference sequence). The CDR3 DNA is TGTGCCAGTAGTCCCTTGACTCAGGGGCCGTCCTACGAGCAGTACTTC. Encoded protein: CASSPLTQGPSYEQYF.

The chain recombines TRBV7-6 with TRBJ1-6; a weak D match, TRBD1 (6 bases). V lost 5 bases and J 5 bases, leaving 13 bases between the germline ends. Germline V gives CDR1 SGHVS, CDR2 FNYEAQ. CDR3 length: 15 residues. CDR3 sequence reads: CASSRRSGDNSPLHF. The CDR3 bases are TGTGCCAGCAGCCGAAGGTCAGGGGATAATTCACCCCTCCACTTT.

This chain joins TRBV5-1 and TRBJ2-1; 11 bases line up with TRBD1. This CDR3 is 16 amino acids long. Germline lookup yields CDR1 SGHRS and CDR2 YFSETQ. V lost 0 bases to trimming and J lost 9 bases; unmatched junction nucleotides: 8. CDR3 sequence reads: CASSLAPGTGGGEQFF. In DNA, the CDR3 is TGCGCCAGCAGCTTGGCCCCTGGGACAGGGGGAGGTGAGCAGTTCTTC.

The chain couples TRBV19 to TRBJ1-6; no clear D gene. The CDR3 covers 15 residues. V was trimmed by 3 bases and J by 5 bases, leaving 11 bases between them. Germline V gene lookup returns CDR1 LNHDA and CDR2 SQIVND (reference sequence). CDR3 residues: CASSIRSRDNSPLHF. Here the CDR3 DNA reads TGTGCCAGTAGTATTCGGTCTCGGGATAATTCACCCCTCCACTTT.